What follows are 8 T cell receptor beta chains derived from one specimen sequenced in a study of blood T cell repertoires in COVID-19. Profiled with immunoSEQ multiplex PCR; TCRdb holds only in-frame clones, not every one. The sample carries about 180,000 clones, less than 90% recorded once. Material: peripheral blood. These receptors originate from a woman in her seventies with COVID-19, enrolled during active disease.

V usage is TRBV5-6 and J usage is TRBJ2-3, with TRBD2 as a possible D gene (6 bases). V was cut by 2 bases and J by 7 bases, with 20 bases left in between. This CDR3 has 16 amino acids. Per the germline V gene, CDR1 is SGHDT and CDR2 is YYEEEE. The CDR3 coding sequence is TGTGCCAGCAGCTTCGCGGGATCGCCTATATGGCATACGCAGTATTTT. Protein: CASSFAGSPIWHTQYF.

This chain links TRBV19 with TRBJ2-3; TRBD2 is a possible D gene (6 bases). V was shortened by 6 bases and J by 3 bases, with 19 bases between the two germline ends. This CDR3 contains 16 residues. Germline CDR1 LNHDA, CDR2 SQIVND (reference sequence). The CDR3 protein is CASSRSKVAETDTQYF. The CDR3 DNA reads as TGTGCCAGTAGCCGCTCCAAGGTAGCGGAGACAGATACGCAGTATTTT.

The chain carries TRBV2 and TRBJ1-6; TRBD1 is a possible D gene (5 bases). V lost 6 bases, J lost 13 bases, and 16 bases lay in between. CDR3 size: 13 residues. CDR1 is SNHLY, CDR2 FYNNEI, per germline. CDR3 DNA sequence: TGTGCCAGCAGGGAGGGACCGTTCTCTCCCCTCCACTTT. Translating gives CASREGPFSPLHF.

The genes are TRBV5-1 and TRBJ1-1; TRBD1 agrees at 7 bases. Germline CDR1 and CDR2: SGHRS and YFSETQ. The CDR3 loop spans 14 amino acids. V lost 5 bases to trimming and J lost 0 bases; unmatched junction nucleotides: 4. The CDR3 here is CASRLGTVNTEAFF. The CDR3 DNA is TGCGCCAGCAGACTCGGGACAGTGAACACTGAAGCTTTCTTT.

This clone appeared a single time. This chain links TRBV7-7 with TRBJ2-7; 11 bases line up with TRBD2. CDR1 is SSHAT, CDR2 FNYEAQ, per germline (reference sequence). V lost 5 bases, J lost 7 bases, and 10 bases stayed unmatched. The CDR3 consists of 15 residues. Here the CDR3 reads CASSPTSGTPWEQYF. CDR3 DNA: TGTGCCAGCAGCCCGACTAGCGGGACCCCTTGGGAGCAGTACTTC. The whole variable domain, filled in from reference TRBV7-7 and TRBJ2-7, reads GAGVSQSPRYKVTKRGQDVTLRCDPISSHATLYWYQQALGQGPEFLTYFNYEAQPDKSGLPSDRFSAERPEGSISTLTIQRTEQRDSAMYRCASSPTSGTPWEQYFGPGTRLTVT.

This clone appeared a single time. The rearrangement links TRBV13 to TRBJ1-1; tentatively, D is TRBD1 (5 bases). The CDR3 is 11 amino acids. Germline assignment: CDR1 PRHDT and CDR2 FYEKMQ (reference sequence). V gave up 8 bases and J gave up 4 bases, with 8 bases separating them. CDR3 coding DNA: TGTGCCAGCCGGAGGGGCACTGAAGCTTTCTTT. Protein: CASRRGTEAFF.

This clone was picked up one time. This rearrangement joins TRBV7-9 to TRBJ1-1, with TRBD1 matching 7 bases. There are 13 residues in the CDR3. With V trimmed by 5 bases and J by 1 base, 1 base remained unmatched. Germline V gene lookup returns CDR1 SEHNR and CDR2 FQNEAQ (reference sequence). The CDR3 DNA sequence: TGTGCCAGCAGCCGGGACAGGAACACTGAAGCTTTCTTT. Protein sequence: CASSRDRNTEAFF.

The chain links TRBV10-3 to TRBJ2-1, with 7 bases that match TRBD1. J gave up 4 bases and V 3 bases, and 15 bases lay outside the gene matches. This CDR3 spans 18 amino acids. Germline V gene data show CDR1 as ENHRY and CDR2 as SYGVKD. The chain's CDR3 is CAISDSGRGQGVYNEQFF. In nucleotides, the CDR3 is TGTGCCATCAGTGACTCGGGGCGAGGCCAGGGGGTATACAATGAGCAGTTCTTC.